Following are 21 T cell receptor beta chains from one sample sequenced in a study of human T cells and chemical hapten exposure. Time point noted: patch test 1, 2 weeks after DPC sensitization. As for treatment: therapeutic diphenylcyclopropenone sensitization with weekly scalp DPC. Each CDR3 protein is one row after TCRdb ran MiXCR on the RACE reads. The sample has tens of thousands of distinct CDR3 sequences; about 9.6% are singletons. Sequenced here: whole blood, sampled in connection with sensitization to the hapten diphenylcyclopropenone (DPC). The receptors stem from a woman in her thirties or forties with alopecia areata. Some clones in this sample may be carry-over from other donors' samples.

V and J are TRBV5-1 and TRBJ2-3; the D gene is possibly TRBD2 (5 bases). V lost 0 bases and J lost 6, with 8 bases in between. The V gene's germline CDR1 is SGHRS and CDR2 YFSETQ. This CDR3 has 13 amino acids. The CDR3 loop is CASSLGRSDTQYF. The CDR3, as DNA: TGCGCCAGCAGCTTGGGGAGGTCGGATACGCAGTATTTT.

This clonotype has ten or more counts. The V call is TRBV7-8, the J call TRBJ1-1; TRBD1 matches 8 bases. The ends lost 5 bases at V and 5 bases at J; junction bases unmatched: 10. The germline CDR1 and CDR2 sequences are SGHVS and FQNEAQ. There are 15 residues in the CDR3. The CDR3 nucleotides read TGTGCCAGCAGCCCCTTACGGACAGGGAAGACTGAAGCTTTCTTT. This gives the protein CASSPLRTGKTEAFF.

This clonotype was seen repeatedly, ten times or more. In DNA, the CDR3 is TGTGCCAGCAGCTTGGGGGGGCCCTACAATGAGCAGTTCTTC. Amino acid sequence: CASSLGGPYNEQFF. The chain combines TRBV5-4 with TRBJ2-1; D may be TRBD1 (6 bases). CDR3 size: 14 residues. Trimming took 0 bases from V and 2 from J, leaving 6 bases between them. Germline-derived CDR1 and CDR2 are SGHNT and YYREEE (reference sequence). The full variable domain, rest sourced from reference TRBV5-4 and TRBJ2-1, is ETGVTQSPTHLIKTRGQQVTLRCSSQSGHNTVSWYQQALGQGPQFIFQYYREEENGRGNFPPRFSGLQFPNYSSELNVNALELDDSALYLCASSLGGPYNEQFFGPGTRLTVL.

This clonotype occurred a few times. The chain recombines TRBV7-6 with TRBJ2-7; D uncertain. The germline V and J ends were trimmed by 5 bases and 6 bases, with 14 bases remaining between them. Germline assignment: CDR1 SGHVS and CDR2 FNYEAQ. CDR3 length: 13 residues. DNA of the CDR3: TGTGCCAGCAGCCCCCCACTGGGTTCCGAGCAGTACTTC. This gives the protein CASSPPLGSEQYF.

The chain links TRBV20-1 to TRBJ2-5; 8 positions agree with TRBD1. The CDR3 sequence is 13 residues long. With V trimmed by 7 bases and J by 5 bases, 9 bases remained unmatched. Germline loops: CDR1 DFQATT, CDR2 SNEGSKA (reference sequence). In DNA form, the CDR3 reads TGCAGTGTTCCAGACAGGGGCCGGGAGACCCAGTACTTC. The encoded protein is CSVPDRGRETQYF.

The chain links TRBV4-1 to TRBJ2-3, with 10 bases identical to TRBD2. This CDR3 comprises 16 residues. V lost 4 bases and J lost 3; bases outside the gene matches: 7. Germline CDR1 MGHRA, CDR2 YSYEKL. CDR3 loop: CASSRIGLAVTDTQYF. Here the CDR3 DNA reads TGCGCCAGCAGCCGAATTGGACTAGCGGTAACAGATACGCAGTATTTT.

The rearrangement uses TRBV6-5 and TRBJ2-5; 12 nucleotides align to TRBD2. The V and J ends lost 10 bases and 6 bases, in that order; junction bases with no gene match: 12. In germline, CDR1 is MNHEY, CDR2 SVGAGI. This CDR3 is built from 15 residues. CDR3 coding DNA: TGTGCCACTTCAGCCGGACTAGCGGGGAGTAAGACCCAGTACTTC. Its translation is CATSAGLAGSKTQYF.

This clonotype was counted only a few times. The rearrangement joins TRBV5-1 to TRBJ1-2, with TRBD1 as a possible D gene (5 bases). The CDR3 length is 12 residues. Germline loops: CDR1 SGHRS, CDR2 YFSETQ. The ends were cut back, 2 bases at V and 8 bases at J, with 10 bases in the middle. CDR3 nucleotides: TGCGCCAGCAGCTTTCAGGGTTCCGGCTACACCTTC. Translation gives CASSFQGSGYTF. The full variable domain, rest sourced from reference TRBV5-1 and TRBJ1-2, is KAGVTQTPRYLIKTRGQQVTLSCSPISGHRSVSWYQQTPGQGLQFLFEYFSETQRNKGNFPGRFSGRQFSNSRSEMNVSTLELGDSALYLCASSFQGSGYTFGSGTRLTVV.

This clonotype was counted ten times or more. This chain uses TRBV7-3 with TRBJ1-1, with TRBD1 matching 7 bases. The CDR3 runs to 13 residues. CDR1 and CDR2 from the germline V gene are SGHTA and FQGTGA. Trimming removed 10 bases from V and 4 bases from J; junction bases left unmatched: 9. The CDR3 nucleotides read TGTGCCACTGGAGGGGGCATGGTCACTGAAGCTTTCTTT. This encodes CATGGGMVTEAFF.

Many counts were recorded for this clonotype. The J gene is TRBJ1-5, the V gene TRBV20-1; no firm D call. This CDR3 is built from 15 residues. The V gene lost 0 bases and the J gene lost 1 base, with 10 bases spanning the gap. Germline V gene lookup returns CDR1 DFQATT and CDR2 SNEGSKA (reference sequence). The CDR3 nucleotides read TGCAGTGCTAGAGAAACCGGGTCGAGCAATCAGCCCCAGCATTTT. It codes for CSARETGSSNQPQHF.

This clonotype was observed at least ten times. The chain has TRBV9 and TRBJ2-3; 10 nucleotides align to TRBD1. J lost 7 bases, V lost 0 bases, and 5 bases had no gene match. Germline V gene data show CDR1 as SGDLS and CDR2 as YYNGEE. The CDR3 covers 15 residues. The CDR3 DNA follows: TGTGCCAGCAGCGTAGCGACAGGGGGCGCGAATACGCAGTATTTT. Translated: CASSVATGGANTQYF.

As concerns this clonotype: No conserved phenylalanine or tryptophan is present at the end of the CDR3, so a read error is the likely explanation. The V call is TRBV28, the J call TRBJ1-1, with D possibly TRBD1 on 5 matching bases. Germline V gives CDR1 MDHEN, CDR2 SYDVKM. V was shortened by 6 bases and J by 5 bases, with 10 bases between the two germline ends. The CDR3 has 12 residues. The CDR3 DNA sequence: TGTGCCAGCAGCCCGCGGGGGACTGAAGCTTTCATT. It yields the protein CASSPRGTEAFI.

This clonotype was seen many times. The chain combines TRBV4-2 with TRBJ2-3, with TRBD2 matching over 9 bases. V was pared by 0 bases and J by 2 bases, with 3 bases of the junction left unmatched. Germline V gives CDR1 LGHNA, CDR2 YNFKEQ. There are 16 residues in the CDR3. CDR3 nucleotide sequence: TGTGCCAGCAGCCAAGAGCAGCGGGGGGACACAGATACGCAGTATTTT. As protein: CASSQEQRGDTDTQYF.

V and J are TRBV7-2 and TRBJ2-3, with 10 bases lining up with TRBD2. Germline V gene lookup returns CDR1 SGHTA and CDR2 FQGNSA. J gave up 6 bases and V 0 bases, and 6 bases lay outside the gene matches. CDR3 size: 16 residues. The CDR3 DNA is TGTGCCAGCAGCTTAGCCCCTAGCGGGGGAGGGGATACGCAGTATTTT. It codes for CASSLAPSGGGDTQYF.

This clonotype was picked up many times. This sequence joins TRBV5-5 and TRBJ2-2, with 11 bases lining up with TRBD2. CDR1 is SGHKS and CDR2 is YYEKEE in the germline V gene (reference sequence). CDR3 length: 16 amino acids. The trim removed 4 bases at V and 4 bases at J, leaving 6 bases unmatched. The CDR3 nucleotides read TGTGCCAGCAGCCCGATAGCGGGGGGGCCCACCGGGGAGCTGTTTTTT. This sequence encodes CASSPIAGGPTGELFF.

This clonotype was seen a handful of times. The chain joins TRBV20-1 to TRBJ1-1, with D maybe TRBD1 (6 bases). The V end lost 0 bases, the J end lost 0 bases, and 14 bases lay between the germline ends. CDR1 is DFQATT and CDR2 is SNEGSKA in the germline V gene (reference sequence). CDR3 length equals 16 residues. The CDR3 DNA follows: TGCAGTGCTAGAGACAGGGGATCTGCGATGAACACTGAAGCTTTCTTT. This gives the protein CSARDRGSAMNTEAFF.

In this sample, this clonotype turned up many times. This chain connects TRBV5-6 to TRBJ2-7; TRBD1 matches 8 bases. From germline, CDR1 is SGHDT and CDR2 YYEEEE. The CDR3 runs to 16 residues. V was pared by 0 bases and J by 2 bases, with 7 bases of the junction left unmatched. CDR3 sequence (DNA): TGTGCCAGCAGCTTGGACGGACAGGGTGCACCCTACGAGCAGTACTTC. Translated: CASSLDGQGAPYEQYF.

This chain uses TRBV29-1 with TRBJ2-2; no reliable D call. CDR1 is SQVTM and CDR2 is ANQGSEA in the germline V gene. CDR3 size: 11 residues. V was clipped by 7 bases and J by 0 bases, with 3 bases between them. The CDR3 DNA is TGCAGCGCGGCGAACACCGGGGAGCTGTTTTTT. Its translation: CSAANTGELFF.

This clonotype showed up many times. The chain links TRBV27 to TRBJ2-2; D is possibly TRBD2 (6 bases). The ends were cut back, 5 bases at V and 6 bases at J, with 10 bases in the middle. Looked up from germline, CDR1 is MNHEY and CDR2 is SMNVEV (reference sequence). The CDR3 has 13 residues. CDR3 in amino acids: CASSVTSPGELFF. CDR3 in DNA: TGTGCCAGCAGTGTGACTAGTCCCGGGGAGCTGTTTTTT.

This chain links TRBV28 with TRBJ1-1, with D unresolved. CDR1 is MDHEN and CDR2 is SYDVKM in the germline V gene. This CDR3 contains 14 residues. The V end lost 4 bases, the J end lost 3 bases, and 12 bases lay between the germline ends. CDR3 DNA: TGTGCCAGCAGTTCCAATCCCCCGGACACTGAAGCTTTCTTT. Translation: CASSSNPPDTEAFF.

This clonotype was seen ten or more times. The chain couples TRBV10-3 to TRBJ2-7; D unclear. CDR1 and CDR2 (germline): ENHRY, SYGVKD. CDR3 length equals 15 residues. Trimming pared 1 base from V and 0 bases from J, leaving 10 bases between. CDR3: CAISEWAATSYEQYF. The DNA of the CDR3 is TGTGCCATCAGTGAGTGGGCAGCGACCTCCTACGAGCAGTACTTC.